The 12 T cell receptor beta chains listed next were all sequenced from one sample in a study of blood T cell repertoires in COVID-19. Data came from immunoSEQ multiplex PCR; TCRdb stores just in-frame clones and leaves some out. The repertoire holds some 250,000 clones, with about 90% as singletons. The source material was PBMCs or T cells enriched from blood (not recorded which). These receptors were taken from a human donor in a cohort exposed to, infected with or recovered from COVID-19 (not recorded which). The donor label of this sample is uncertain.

The chain's CDR3 is CASSVDARRDTEAFF. The CDR3 bases are TGTGCCAGCAGCGTAGACGCTAGACGAGACACTGAAGCTTTCTTT. The chain combines TRBV9 with TRBJ1-1; D gene uncertain. The V gene's germline CDR1 is SGDLS and CDR2 YYNGEE. CDR3 length equals 15 residues. Trimming shortened V by 0 bases and J by 3 bases, and 12 bases separated the two germline ends.

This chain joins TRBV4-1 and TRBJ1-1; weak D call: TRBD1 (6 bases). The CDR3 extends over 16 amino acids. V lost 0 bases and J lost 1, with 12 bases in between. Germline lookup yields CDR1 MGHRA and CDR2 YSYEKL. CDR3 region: CASSQDGRGWNTEAFF. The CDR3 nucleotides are TGCGCCAGCAGCCAAGATGGGAGGGGGTGGAACACTGAAGCTTTCTTT.

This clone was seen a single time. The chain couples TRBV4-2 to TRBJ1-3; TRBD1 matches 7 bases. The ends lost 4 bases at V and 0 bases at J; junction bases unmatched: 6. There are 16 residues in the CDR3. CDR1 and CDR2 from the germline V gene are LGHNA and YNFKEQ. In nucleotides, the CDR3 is TGTGCCAGCAGCCTCGGACAGGTCGGCTCTGGAAACACCATATATTTT. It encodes CASSLGQVGSGNTIYF.

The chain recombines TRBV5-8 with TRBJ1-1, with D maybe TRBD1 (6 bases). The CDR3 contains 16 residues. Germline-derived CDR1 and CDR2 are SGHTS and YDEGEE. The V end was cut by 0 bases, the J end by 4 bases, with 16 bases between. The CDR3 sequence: CASSLDGQTRGTEAFF. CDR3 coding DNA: TGTGCCAGCAGCTTGGATGGACAGACCAGGGGCACTGAAGCTTTCTTT. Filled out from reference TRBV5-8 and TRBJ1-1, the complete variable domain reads EAGVTQSPTHLIKTRGQQATLRCSPISGHTSVYWYQQALGLGLQFLLWYDEGEERNRGNFPPRFSGRQFPNYSSELNVNALELEDSALYLCASSLDGQTRGTEAFFGQGTRLTVV.

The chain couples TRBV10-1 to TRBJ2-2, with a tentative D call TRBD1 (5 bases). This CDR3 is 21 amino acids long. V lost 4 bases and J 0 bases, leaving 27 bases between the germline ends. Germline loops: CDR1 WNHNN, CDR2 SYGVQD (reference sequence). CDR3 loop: CASSGVWGEVRNPSNTGELFF. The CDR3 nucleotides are TGCGCCAGCAGTGGAGTATGGGGCGAGGTTAGGAACCCCTCGAACACCGGGGAGCTGTTTTTT.

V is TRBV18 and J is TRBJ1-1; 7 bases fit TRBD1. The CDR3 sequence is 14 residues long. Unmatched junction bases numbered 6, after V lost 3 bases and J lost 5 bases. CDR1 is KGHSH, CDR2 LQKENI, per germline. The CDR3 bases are TGTGCCAGCTCACCGACAGGGAGAGGTACTGAAGCTTTCTTT. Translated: CASSPTGRGTEAFF.

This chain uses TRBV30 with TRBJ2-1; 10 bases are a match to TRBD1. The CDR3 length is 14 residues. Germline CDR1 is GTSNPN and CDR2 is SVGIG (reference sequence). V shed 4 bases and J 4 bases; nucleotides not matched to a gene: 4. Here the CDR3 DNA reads TGTGCCTGGAATCGACAGGGGGCTTACAATGAGCAGTTCTTC. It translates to CAWNRQGAYNEQFF.

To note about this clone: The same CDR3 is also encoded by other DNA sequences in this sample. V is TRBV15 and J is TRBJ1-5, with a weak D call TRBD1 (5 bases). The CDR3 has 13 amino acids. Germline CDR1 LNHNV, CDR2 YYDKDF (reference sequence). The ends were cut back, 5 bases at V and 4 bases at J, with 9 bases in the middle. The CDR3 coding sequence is TGTGCCACCAGCGGACAAGGGAATCAGCCCCAGCATTTT. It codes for CATSGQGNQPQHF.

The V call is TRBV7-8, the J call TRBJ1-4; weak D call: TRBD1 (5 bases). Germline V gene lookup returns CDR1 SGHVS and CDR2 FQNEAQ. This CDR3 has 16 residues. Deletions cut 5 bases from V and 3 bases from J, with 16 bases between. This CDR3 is CASSARYGGPNEKLFF. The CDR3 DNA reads TGTGCCAGCAGCGCCCGGTACGGGGGACCTAATGAAAAACTGTTTTTT.

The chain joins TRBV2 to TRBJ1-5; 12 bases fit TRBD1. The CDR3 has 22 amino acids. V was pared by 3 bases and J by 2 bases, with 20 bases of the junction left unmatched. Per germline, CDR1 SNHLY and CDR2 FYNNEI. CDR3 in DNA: TGTGCCAGCAGTGACGAACAAATTACCGGGACAGGGGGCCCAGGGGGCAATCAGCCCCAGCATTTT. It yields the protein CASSDEQITGTGGPGGNQPQHF.

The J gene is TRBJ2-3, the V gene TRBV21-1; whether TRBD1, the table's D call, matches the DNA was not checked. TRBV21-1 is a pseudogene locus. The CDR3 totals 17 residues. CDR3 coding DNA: TGTGCCAGCAGCAAAAGTCCAGGGACAGGTAACACAGATACGCAGTATTTT. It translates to CASSKSPGTGNTDTQYF.

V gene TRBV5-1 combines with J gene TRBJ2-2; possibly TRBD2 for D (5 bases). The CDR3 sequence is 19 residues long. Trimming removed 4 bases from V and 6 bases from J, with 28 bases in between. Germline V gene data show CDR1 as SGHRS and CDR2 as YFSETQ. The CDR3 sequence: CASSGRIAGILDPPGELFF. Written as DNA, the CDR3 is TGCGCCAGCAGCGGTAGGATTGCCGGGATCCTAGACCCCCCCGGGGAGCTGTTTTTT.